This record covers a single T cell receptor beta chain. The antigen is undetermined. This record belongs to a study of identical twins. Whole-study results and caveats: Abundant beta clonotypes from cord blood had fewer insertions, unlike memory repertoires, which showed none. Beta out-of-frame sequences displayed a weaker excess of sharing between twins. Conclusions were based on cross-sectional statistical analysis, without following the same donors. Monozygotic twins shared more out-of-frame TCR alpha than recombination models predicted.

CDR1 and CDR2 from the germline V gene are SGHDN and FVKESK. V shed 3 bases, J shed 7 bases, and the junction held 5 bases outside the gene matches. CDR3 length: 16 residues. Via MiXCR, TCRdb re-called the 5' RACE reads, giving one row per CDR3 protein. The sample yields 1.5 million to 2 million distinct CDR3 sequences, under 35% seen once. The TCR comes from a newborn girl in good health. The sample comprised cord blood. This sequence joins TRBV14 and TRBJ2-4, with 14 bases aligning to TRBD2. The CDR3 DNA is TGTGCCAGCAGCCATGGACTAGCGGGAGGTGCTAACATTCAGTACTTC. It specifies CASSHGLAGGANIQYF.